Below are 27 T cell receptor beta chains sequenced from a single sample in a study of cytomegalovirus exposure and HLA in healthy donors. 60 Vbeta and 13 Jbeta primers were used in PCR. Sequencing was performed with immunoSEQ multiplex PCR; in TCRdb, only in-frame clones are kept and a portion is missing. The data show under 250,000 clones, roughly 85% seen once. Source material: PBMCs. The receptors originated from a woman in her 30s in good health and CMV-seropositive.

CDR3 loop: CASSFGQRGGLQETQYF. As DNA, the CDR3 is TGCGCCAGCAGCTTCGGACAGCGGGGGGGCCTACAAGAGACCCAGTACTTC. The J gene is TRBJ2-5, the V gene TRBV5-1, with 10 positions matching TRBD2. V was clipped by 2 bases and J by 2 bases; unmatched bases: 9. The CDR3 is 17 residues long. Germline CDR1 and CDR2: SGHRS and YFSETQ. Supplemented by reference TRBV5-1 and TRBJ2-5, the full variable domain reads KAGVTQTPRYLIKTRGQQVTLSCSPISGHRSVSWYQQTPGQGLQFLFEYFSETQRNKGNFPGRFSGRQFSNSRSEMNVSTLELGDSALYLCASSFGQRGGLQETQYFGPGTRLLVL.

The V gene is TRBV5-4, the J gene TRBJ2-1; possibly TRBD2 for D (6 bases). The germline gives CDR1 SGHNT, CDR2 YYREEE (reference sequence). The ends were cut back, 1 base at V and 5 bases at J, with 10 bases in the middle. This CDR3 has 14 amino acids. The CDR3 coding sequence is TGTGCCAGCAGCTTGTGGAGGGTCAACAATGAGCAGTTCTTC. It encodes CASSLWRVNNEQFF.

This rearrangement joins TRBV4-3 to TRBJ2-1; D not resolved. Trimming stripped 0 bases from V and 7 bases from J, with 16 bases between. This CDR3 has 16 residues. CDR1 and CDR2 from the germline V gene are LGHNA and YSLEER. This CDR3 is CASSQELRKFRNEQFF. In nucleotides, the CDR3 is TGCGCCAGCAGCCAAGAGCTACGAAAGTTCAGGAATGAGCAGTTCTTC.

The J gene is TRBJ2-7, the V gene TRBV29-1; the D gene is possibly TRBD1 (5 bases). From germline, CDR1 is SQVTM and CDR2 ANQGSEA. This CDR3 has 13 residues. Between the trimmed V and J ends, which lost 7 bases and 2 bases, there was a span of 15 bases. The CDR3 bases are TGCAGCGCTAGTGCGACGGACACCTACGAGCAGTACTTC. This encodes CSASATDTYEQYF.

The CDR3 sequence: CASSSGTGGSNSYGYTF. CDR3 DNA sequence: TGTGCCAGCAGCTCCGGGACAGGGGGCTCCAATAGTTATGGCTACACCTTC. This sequence joins TRBV7-9 and TRBJ1-2, with 12 bases fitting TRBD1. CDR1 is SEHNR, CDR2 FQNEAQ, per germline (reference sequence). V lost 4 bases and J lost 5; bases outside the gene matches: 11. This CDR3 region has 17 residues.

The gene calls are TRBV11-2 and TRBJ2-5, with 9 nucleotides matching TRBD2. Germline CDR1 is SGHAT and CDR2 is FQNNGV. V lost 5 bases, J lost 5 bases, and 12 bases stayed unmatched. The CDR3 contains 16 residues. In DNA, the CDR3 is TGTGCCAGCAGCGTCTTAGCGGGAGCGCTTTGGGAGACCCAGTACTTC. As protein: CASSVLAGALWETQYF.

V usage is TRBV7-9 and J usage is TRBJ1-3; no definite D call. The CDR3 runs 15 residues. CDR1 and CDR2 from the germline V gene are SEHNR and FQNEAQ (reference sequence). V lost 7 bases and J 0 bases, leaving 13 bases between the germline ends. CDR3: CASTPGSLSGNTIYF. CDR3 in DNA: TGTGCCAGCACCCCAGGTTCCCTCTCTGGAAACACCATATATTTT.

This chain links TRBV15 with TRBJ1-4; weak D call: TRBD1 (5 bases). Trimming removed 0 bases from V and 6 bases from J, with 11 bases in between. Germline V gives CDR1 LNHNV, CDR2 YYDKDF (reference sequence). The CDR3 runs to 15 residues. The CDR3: CATSRDGRGYEKLFF. CDR3 nucleotides: TGTGCCACCAGCAGAGATGGGCGGGGGTATGAAAAACTGTTTTTT.

The V and J genes are TRBV6-1 and TRBJ2-7; possibly TRBD2 for D (6 bases). CDR1 MNHNS and CDR2 SASEGT come from the germline V gene. The V gene lost 4 bases and the J gene lost 2 bases, with 12 bases spanning the gap. This CDR3 has 14 amino acids. This chain's CDR3 is CASSGRDLAYEQYF. DNA for the CDR3: TGTGCCAGCAGTGGCCGGGACTTGGCCTACGAGCAGTACTTC.

This chain links TRBV6-1 with TRBJ2-7; weak D call: TRBD2 (6 bases). Germline loops: CDR1 MNHNS, CDR2 SASEGT. V shed 6 bases and J shed 4 bases, with 16 bases lying between them. The CDR3 is 14 residues long. The DNA for the CDR3 is TGTGCCAGCAGAGGGGACCCCCGGGGGTACGAGCAGTACTTC. Translation: CASRGDPRGYEQYF.

The gene calls are TRBV10-3 and TRBJ2-5; 9 bases match TRBD2. The ends lost 0 bases at V and 1 base at J; junction bases unmatched: 9. Germline assignment: CDR1 ENHRY and CDR2 SYGVKD. CDR3 length: 18 residues. The CDR3, as DNA: TGTGCCATCAGTGAGTCGATGGTAGAGCGGGAGGTCCAAGAGACCCAGTACTTC. Protein product: CAISESMVEREVQETQYF.

The V call is TRBV15, the J call TRBJ1-2, with D possibly being TRBD1 (6 bases). CDR3 length: 13 amino acids. In germline, CDR1 is LNHNV, CDR2 YYDKDF (reference sequence). V shed 1 base and J shed 4 bases, with 7 bases lying between them. In nucleotides, the CDR3 is TGTGCCACCAGCAGAGGGGACACCTATGGCTACACCTTC. It codes for CATSRGDTYGYTF.

The chain has TRBV2 and TRBJ1-6, with a possible D match to TRBD1 (6 bases). Germline values: CDR1 SNHLY, CDR2 FYNNEI. The V end was cut by 6 bases, the J end by 10 bases, with 22 bases between. The CDR3 loop spans 16 amino acids. The CDR3 coding sequence is TGTGCCAGCAGCCCCGTCCCGGGACACCTTGGGTCACCCCTCCACTTT. Protein product: CASSPVPGHLGSPLHF.

V usage is TRBV4-1 and J usage is TRBJ1-2; 8 bases match TRBD1. The CDR3 contains 15 residues. CDR1 and CDR2 (germline): MGHRA, YSYEKL. V dropped 2 bases and J dropped 4; count of bases not matched to a gene: 6. DNA of the CDR3: TGCGCCAGCAGCCAAACGACAGGGGCTGGCTATGGCTACACCTTC. Protein: CASSQTTGAGYGYTF.

V gene TRBV2 combines with J gene TRBJ1-4; D gene uncertain. Germline CDR1 SNHLY, CDR2 FYNNEI. Trimming took 9 bases from V and 12 from J, leaving 20 bases between them. The CDR3 runs to 13 residues. CDR3 amino acids: CASKTVESGELFF. For the CDR3, the DNA is TGTGCCAGTAAGACCGTCGAAAGCGGGGAACTGTTTTTT.

This clone has a single count. The chain uses TRBV20-1 and TRBJ2-7, with D uncertain. V lost 6 bases and J lost 4, with 10 bases in between. Per the germline V gene, CDR1 is DFQATT and CDR2 is SNEGSKA (reference sequence). The CDR3 has 11 amino acids. Written as DNA, the CDR3 is TGCAGTGCGCGCTTAAGTTACGAGCAGTACTTC. Protein product: CSARLSYEQYF.

The chain combines TRBV6-5 with TRBJ2-7; D may be TRBD1 (5 bases). Germline-derived CDR1 and CDR2 are MNHEY and SVGAGI. The CDR3 runs to 13 residues. Trimming cost V 5 bases and J 5 bases, with 13 bases left between them. The CDR3: CASSGVDSNEQYF. DNA of the CDR3: TGTGCCAGCAGTGGGGTAGACAGCAACGAGCAGTACTTC.

As concerns this clone: Additional DNA sequences in this sample encode the identical CDR3. The rearrangement joins TRBV4-3 to TRBJ1-1; D remains ambiguous. The CDR3 has 13 amino acids. V lost 0 bases and J 1 base, leaving 3 bases between the germline ends. Germline V lookup: CDR1 LGHNA, CDR2 YSLEER. The CDR3 coding sequence is TGCGCCAGCAGCCAAGATAGGAACACTGAAGCTTTCTTT. Protein product: CASSQDRNTEAFF.

The chain links TRBV7-9 to TRBJ2-1; 9 bases line up with TRBD2. After removal of 5 bases from V and 9 bases from J, the junction contained 5 bases not matched to a gene. The CDR3 length is 13 residues. The V gene's germline CDR1 is SEHNR and CDR2 FQNEAQ (reference sequence). The CDR3 protein is CASSVSGSGEQFF. In nucleotides, the CDR3 is TGTGCCAGCAGCGTTAGCGGGAGCGGTGAGCAGTTCTTC.

The V gene is TRBV7-9, the J gene TRBJ1-5; 7 bases map to TRBD1. Trimming removed 5 bases from V and 6 bases from J; junction bases left unmatched: 10. This CDR3 comprises 15 residues. Germline CDR1 reads SEHNR; CDR2 reads FQNEAQ (reference sequence). The CDR3, as DNA: TGTGCCAGCAGCCCCCCCGGGACAGAGCTTCAGCCCCAGCATTTT. As protein: CASSPPGTELQPQHF.

The genes are TRBV5-1 and TRBJ2-7; D may be TRBD2 (6 bases). V was clipped by 0 bases and J by 3 bases, with 22 bases between them. This CDR3 has 18 residues. From germline, CDR1 is SGHRS and CDR2 YFSETQ. The DNA for the CDR3 is TGCGCCAGCAGCTTGGGTCTAGGTAGAGGGGAGGAATTCTACGAGCAGTACTTC. Translation: CASSLGLGRGEEFYEQYF.

The chain recombines TRBV7-6 with TRBJ2-5, with 9 nucleotides matching TRBD2. The J segment lost 5 bases and the V segment lost 1 base, leaving 11 bases of the junction unmatched. The CDR3 is 17 residues long. Germline V gene lookup returns CDR1 SGHVS and CDR2 FNYEAQ. CDR3 nucleotides: TGTGCCAGCAGCTTAGGACTAGCGGCCCACGAGGGGGAGACCCAGTACTTC. It yields the protein CASSLGLAAHEGETQYF.

The chain couples TRBV5-8 to TRBJ1-2; 9 bases agree with TRBD1. This CDR3 comprises 13 residues. Germline V gene lookup returns CDR1 SGHTS and CDR2 YDEGEE. V shed 7 bases and J 8 bases; nucleotides not matched to a gene: 9. Here the CDR3 DNA reads TGTGCCAGCCGGGGACAGGGTATCTCCGGCTACACCTTC. This gives the protein CASRGQGISGYTF.

The chain is built from TRBV27 and TRBJ2-7; 7 bases fit TRBD2. The CDR3 is made up of 14 amino acids. J was trimmed by 3 bases and V by 10 bases; bases with no gene match: 12. The V gene's germline CDR1 is MNHEY and CDR2 SMNVEV (reference sequence). The CDR3 is CATAGESGIYEQYF. For the CDR3, the DNA is TGTGCCACCGCGGGGGAATCTGGGATCTACGAGCAGTACTTC.

J is TRBJ2-2 and V is TRBV10-3; 14 nucleotides agree with TRBD2. Germline trimming cut 10 bases from V and 4 bases from J; bases unmatched to any gene: 14. The germline gives CDR1 ENHRY, CDR2 SYGVKD. CDR3 length equals 18 residues. CDR3 amino acids: CATLGTSGGPRGTGELFF. The CDR3 DNA is TGTGCCACCCTGGGGACTAGCGGGGGCCCCCGAGGCACCGGGGAGCTGTTTTTT.

The V and J genes are TRBV11-3 and TRBJ2-7; D may be TRBD2 (6 bases). The CDR3 is 15 residues long. V lost 5 bases, J lost 2 bases, and 16 bases lay in between. The germline V gene has CDR1 SGHNT and CDR2 YENEEA. The CDR3 DNA reads as TGTGCCAGCAGCGCGCCCAGGGACTCCGCCTACGAGCAGTACTTC. Residues: CASSAPRDSAYEQYF.

The chain joins TRBV6-5 to TRBJ1-1, with 8 bases matching TRBD1. CDR3 size: 15 residues. CDR1 and CDR2 (germline): MNHEY, SVGAGI. The J segment lost 5 bases and the V segment lost 7 bases, leaving 12 bases of the junction unmatched. This CDR3 is CASTNLQGAWTEAFF. As DNA, the CDR3 is TGTGCCAGCACTAACCTGCAGGGGGCTTGGACTGAAGCTTTCTTT.